The rows below give T cell receptor beta chains drawn from one sample of a study of Graves' ophthalmopathy and Graves' hyperthyroidism. TCRdb processed the multiplex PCR reads anew with MiXCR; each CDR3 protein has one entry. The sample lists approximately 160,000 distinct CDR3 sequences, under 45% seen once, with roughly 8.9% in the top ten. Material for sequencing was peripheral blood. The receptors originated from a man aged 25 to 40 with Graves' ophthalmopathy. The CDR3 runs from the conserved cysteine through the conserved F or W. Fields, in order: V gene, D gene, clone size, CDR3 length, J gene, CDR3 protein, CDR3 DNA. D genes are given only for firm matches. Some rows have no size entry. The others give once, few or many, or a class for an expanded clone.

TRBV6-2/TRBV6-3	-	many	12	TRBJ2-7	CASTPGPYEQYF	TGTGCCAGCACCCCCGGCCCCTACGAGCAGTACTTC
TRBV30	-	-	13	TRBJ1-1	CAWRKGLNTEAFF	TGTGCCTGGAGAAAGGGCCTGAACACTGAAGCTTTCTTT
TRBV24-1	TRBD1	many	15	TRBJ1-2	CATSEWTGTNYGYTF	TGTGCCACCAGTGAATGGACAGGGACTAACTATGGCTACACCTTC
TRBV18	-	many	15	TRBJ1-2	CASSPLQDGRYGYTF	TGTGCCAGCTCCCCGCTACAGGACGGTCGGTATGGCTACACCTTC
TRBV7-2	-	-	15	TRBJ1-2	CASSSGGAGWDGYTF	TGTGCCAGCAGCTCCGGCGGGGCAGGGTGGGATGGCTACACCTTC
TRBV6-1	TRBD2	-	15	TRBJ2-7	CASRQAGENKGGQYF	TGTGCCAGCCGTCAAGCGGGGGAGAACAAAGGCGGGCAGTACTTC
TRBV6-4	-	many	17	TRBJ1-5	CASRRTGTRNSNQPQHF	TGTGCCAGCAGAAGAACTGGGACACGAAATAGCAATCAGCCCCAGCATTTT
TRBV6-2/TRBV6-3	TRBD1	-	17	TRBJ2-4	CASSYRGQGLAKNIQYF	TGTGCCAGCAGTTACAGGGGACAGGGACTAGCCAAAAACATTCAGTACTTC
TRBV24-1	-	-	13	TRBJ1-2	CATSDSHGTHKTF	TGTGCCACCAGTGACTCCCACGGGACCCACAAAACCTTC
TRBV7-3	-	many	20	TRBJ2-4	CASSLPPGHKTLLGENIQYF	TGTGCCAGCAGCTTACCTCCGGGACACAAAACCCTCCTCGGGGAAAACATTCAGTACTTC
TRBV11-1	-	many	16	TRBJ1-5	CASSPSSGDGNQPQHF	TGTGCCAGCAGCCCGTCCTCGGGAGATGGCAATCAGCCCCAGCATTTT
TRBV12-3/TRBV12-4	TRBD1	many	16	TRBJ1-3	CASSLGGVGTANTIYF	TGTGCCAGCAGTTTAGGGGGTGTGGGGACAGCAAACACCATATATTTT
TRBV28	-	many	16	TRBJ2-7	CASSPPRGRVVYEQYF	TGTGCCAGCAGCCCCCCGAGGGGGAGGGTTGTCTACGAGCAGTACTTC
TRBV7-9	-	many	14	TRBJ1-5	CASSLQGSNQPQHF	TGTGCCAGCAGCTTACAGGGTTCGAATCAGCCCCAGCATTTT
TRBV6-2/TRBV6-3	-	-	16	TRBJ1-2	CASSYSVDGPVYGYTF	TGTGCCAGCAGTTACTCGGTGGACGGTCCTGTCTATGGCTACACCTTC
TRBV27	TRBD1	many	15	TRBJ2-7	CASSSPGQGDSEQYF	TGTGCCAGCAGTTCCCCTGGACAGGGAGATTCCGAGCAGTACTTC
TRBV5-1	-	many	15	TRBJ1-5	CASSLATGSNQPQHF	TGCGCCAGCAGCTTGGCAACCGGGAGCAATCAGCCCCAGCATTTT
TRBV2	TRBD2	few	12	TRBJ2-5	CATRGEGETQYF	TGTGCCACGCGGGGGGAGGGAGAGACCCAGTACTTC
TRBV6-2/TRBV6-3	-	-	15	TRBJ1-1	CASSYPRDGDTEAFF	TGTGCCAGCAGTTATCCCCGGGATGGGGACACTGAAGCTTTCTTT
TRBV28	-	once	13	TRBJ1-5	CASGDRLNQPQHF	TGTGCCAGTGGAGACAGACTAAATCAGCCCCAGCATTTT
TRBV6-5	-	-	14	TRBJ2-7	CASSLSTRGGEQYF	TGTGCCAGCAGTTTATCGACCAGGGGGGGCGAGCAGTACTTC
TRBV25-1	TRBD1	many	15	TRBJ1-1	CASSGLDRGSSEAFF	TGTGCCAGCAGTGGCCTGGACAGGGGCAGCTCTGAAGCTTTCTTT
TRBV12-3/TRBV12-4	-	-	13	TRBJ1-1	CASNPNPRLAAFF	TGTGCCAGCAATCCTAACCCTCGCCTCGCGGCTTTCTTT
TRBV30	-	-	13	TRBJ1-1	CAWSVPPVAEAFF	TGTGCCTGGAGTGTACCCCCGGTCGCTGAAGCTTTCTTT
TRBV28	-	many	15	TRBJ1-3	CASTGGGLHGNTIYF	TGTGCCAGCACCGGGGGGGGTCTCCACGGAAACACCATATATTTT
TRBV20-1	-	-	13	TRBJ2-7	CSARAPQTYEQYF	TGCAGTGCTAGAGCTCCACAGACCTACGAGCAGTACTTC
TRBV5-1	-	-	14	TRBJ1-2	CASSPLEGKSGYTF	TGCGCCAGCAGCCCCCTTGAGGGGAAAAGTGGCTACACCTTC
TRBV19	-	-	12	TRBJ1-5	CASSPSDQPQHF	TGTGCCAGTAGTCCTTCAGATCAGCCCCAGCATTTT
TRBV27	TRBD2	-	15	TRBJ2-7	CASSPVSSGSYEQYF	TGTGCCAGCAGCCCGGTATCTAGCGGGAGTTACGAGCAGTACTTC
TRBV12-5	-	many	13	TRBJ1-1	CASGLGQYTEAFF	TGTGCTAGTGGTCTAGGACAGTACACTGAAGCTTTCTTT
TRBV6-5	-	-	15	TRBJ1-4	CASSYDSRGGEKLFF	TGTGCCAGCAGTTACGATTCTAGGGGCGGTGAAAAACTGTTTTTT
TRBV6-1	-	-	14	TRBJ1-2	CASSEDNRDLLYTF	TGTGCCAGCAGTGAAGACAACCGGGACCTACTCTACACCTTC
TRBV11-2	-	few	17	TRBJ1-3	CASSLDGPGVSGNTIYF	TGTGCCAGCAGCTTAGATGGCCCGGGGGTCTCTGGAAACACCATATATTTT
TRBV12-5	TRBD1	many	15	TRBJ2-5	CASGSGQMYQETQYF	TGTGCTAGTGGTTCGGGACAGATGTACCAAGAGACCCAGTACTTC
TRBV6-1	TRBD2	-	15	TRBJ2-5	CASSEAAGAQETQYF	TGTGCCAGCAGTGAGGCAGCGGGGGCACAAGAGACCCAGTACTTC
TRBV6-5	-	many	13	TRBJ2-5	CASSYFGEETQYF	TGTGCCAGCAGTTACTTCGGGGAAGAGACCCAGTACTTC
TRBV12-3/TRBV12-4	-	-	12	TRBJ1-2	CASHPPAGGYTF	TGTGCCAGCCACCCCCCGGCGGGTGGCTACACCTTC
TRBV28	-	-	14	TRBJ2-7	CAVDLNPPSYEQYF	TGTGCCGTCGACCTGAATCCCCCCTCCTACGAGCAGTACTTC
TRBV12-3/TRBV12-4	-	-	14	TRBJ1-1	CASSPEQENTEAFF	TGTGCCAGCAGTCCCGAACAGGAAAACACTGAAGCTTTCTTT
TRBV2	-	once	14	TRBJ2-2	CASSEGLSTGELFF	TGTGCCAGCAGCGAGGGACTCAGCACCGGGGAGCTGTTTTTT
TRBV12-3/TRBV12-4	-	many	13	TRBJ1-2	CASSTGGNYGYTF	TGTGCCAGCAGTACCGGGGGGAACTATGGCTACACCTTC
TRBV12-3/TRBV12-4	-	many	15	TRBJ2-7	CASSLAGGRLDEQYF	TGTGCCAGCAGTTTAGCTGGGGGGCGCTTGGACGAGCAGTACTTC
TRBV7-2	TRBD1	many	15	TRBJ1-2	CASSLTTGVNYGYTF	TGTGCCAGCAGCTTGACGACAGGGGTGAACTATGGCTACACCTTC
TRBV7-2	-	-	13	TRBJ1-1	CASSRGQNTEAFF	TGTGCCAGCAGCCGTGGTCAGAACACTGAAGCTTTCTTT